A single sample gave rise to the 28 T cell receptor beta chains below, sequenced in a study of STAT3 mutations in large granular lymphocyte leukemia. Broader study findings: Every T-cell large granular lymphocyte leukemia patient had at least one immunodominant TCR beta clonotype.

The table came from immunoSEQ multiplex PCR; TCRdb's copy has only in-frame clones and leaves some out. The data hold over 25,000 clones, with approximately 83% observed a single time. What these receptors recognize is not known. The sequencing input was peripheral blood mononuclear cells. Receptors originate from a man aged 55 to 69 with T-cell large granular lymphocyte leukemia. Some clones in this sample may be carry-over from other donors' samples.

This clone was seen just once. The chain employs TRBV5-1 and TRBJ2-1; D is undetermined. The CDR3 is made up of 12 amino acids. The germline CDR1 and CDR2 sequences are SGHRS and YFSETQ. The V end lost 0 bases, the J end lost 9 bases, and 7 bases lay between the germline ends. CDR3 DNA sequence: TGCGCCAGCAGCTTGGGAGGTAGTGAGCAGTTCTTC. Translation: CASSLGGSEQFF. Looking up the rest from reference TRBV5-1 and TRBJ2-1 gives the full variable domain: KAGVTQTPRYLIKTRGQQVTLSCSPISGHRSVSWYQQTPGQGLQFLFEYFSETQRNKGNFPGRFSGRQFSNSRSEMNVSTLELGDSALYLCASSLGGSEQFFGPGTRLTVL.

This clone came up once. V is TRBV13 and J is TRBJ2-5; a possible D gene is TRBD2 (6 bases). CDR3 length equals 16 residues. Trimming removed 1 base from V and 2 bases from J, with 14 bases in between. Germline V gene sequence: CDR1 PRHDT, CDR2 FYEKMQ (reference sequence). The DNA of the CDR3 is TGTGCCAGCAGCTTAGACTCTGGGGGGTGGCAAGAGACCCAGTACTTC. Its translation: CASSLDSGGWQETQYF.

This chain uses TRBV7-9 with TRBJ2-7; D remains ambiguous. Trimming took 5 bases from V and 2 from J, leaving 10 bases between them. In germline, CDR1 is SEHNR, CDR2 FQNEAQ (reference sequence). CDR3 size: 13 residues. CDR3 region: CASSQSITYEQYF. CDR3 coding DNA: TGTGCCAGCAGCCAGTCGATTACCTACGAGCAGTACTTC.

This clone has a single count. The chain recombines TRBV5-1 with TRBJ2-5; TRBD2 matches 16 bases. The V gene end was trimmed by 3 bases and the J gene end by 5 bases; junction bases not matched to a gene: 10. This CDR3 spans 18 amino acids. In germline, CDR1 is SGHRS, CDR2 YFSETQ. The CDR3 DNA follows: TGCGCCAGCAGCTCCCAAGGGACTAGCGGGAGGGGGGTCGAGACCCAGTACTTC. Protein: CASSSQGTSGRGVETQYF.

This chain's CDR3 is CASSVDGRAVEQYF. The CDR3 nucleotides are TGTGCCAGCAGCGTAGACGGGAGGGCCGTGGAGCAGTACTTC. This chain uses TRBV9 with TRBJ2-7; TRBD2 matches at 8 bases. The CDR3 is made up of 14 amino acids. The J segment lost 7 bases and the V segment lost 0 bases, leaving 6 bases of the junction unmatched. CDR1 and CDR2 from the germline V gene are SGDLS and YYNGEE.

The CDR3 nucleotides read TGTGCCAGCAGTCACGGGGGAGCGGGAGTGTCAGTCGAGCAGTACTTC. Amino acid sequence: CASSHGGAGVSVEQYF. This chain uses TRBV28 with TRBJ2-7; 8 nucleotides match TRBD2. The CDR3 consists of 16 residues. Germline V lookup: CDR1 MDHEN, CDR2 SYDVKM. The V gene end was trimmed by 5 bases and the J gene end by 6 bases; junction bases not matched to a gene: 15.

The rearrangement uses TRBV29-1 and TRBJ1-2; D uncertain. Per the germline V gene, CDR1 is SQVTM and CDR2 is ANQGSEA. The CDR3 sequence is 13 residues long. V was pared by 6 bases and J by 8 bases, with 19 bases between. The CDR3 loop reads CSVTSDGVAGYTF. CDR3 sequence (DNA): TGCAGCGTAACATCGGACGGCGTAGCGGGCTACACCTTC.

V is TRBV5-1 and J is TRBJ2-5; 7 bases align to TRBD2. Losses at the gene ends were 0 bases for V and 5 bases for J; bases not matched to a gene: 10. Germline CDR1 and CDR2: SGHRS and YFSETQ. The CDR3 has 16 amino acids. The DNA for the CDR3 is TGCGCCAGCAGCTTGGGTCTGGCGGGAGCTGGTGAGACCCAGTACTTC. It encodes CASSLGLAGAGETQYF.

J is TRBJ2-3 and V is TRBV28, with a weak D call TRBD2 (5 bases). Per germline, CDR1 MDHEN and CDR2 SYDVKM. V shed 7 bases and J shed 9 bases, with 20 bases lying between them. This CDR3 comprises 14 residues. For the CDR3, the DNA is TGTGCCAGCATCCCACAGCGTGGTTCGGGAACGCAGTATTTT. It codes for CASIPQRGSGTQYF.

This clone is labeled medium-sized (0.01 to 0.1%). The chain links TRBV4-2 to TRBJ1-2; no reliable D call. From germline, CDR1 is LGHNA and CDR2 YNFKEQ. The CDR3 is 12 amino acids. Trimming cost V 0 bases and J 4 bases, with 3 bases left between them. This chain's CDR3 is CASSQDAYGYTF. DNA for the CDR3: TGTGCCAGCAGCCAAGATGCCTATGGCTACACCTTC.

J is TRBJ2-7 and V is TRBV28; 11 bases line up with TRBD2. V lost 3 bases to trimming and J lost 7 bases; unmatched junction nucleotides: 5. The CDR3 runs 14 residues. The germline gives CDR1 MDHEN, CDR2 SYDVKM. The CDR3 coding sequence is TGTGCCAGCAGTTTGGTACTAGCGGGAGTTGAGCAGTACTTC. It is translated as CASSLVLAGVEQYF.

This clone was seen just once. CDR3 protein: CASSLEQGRSPLHF. CDR3 DNA: TGCGCCAGCAGCTTGGAGCAGGGTCGGTCACCCCTCCACTTT. The V gene is TRBV5-1, the J gene TRBJ1-6; TRBD1 is a possible D gene (5 bases). Germline CDR1 SGHRS, CDR2 YFSETQ. There are 14 residues in the CDR3. Between the trimmed V and J ends, which lost 0 bases and 10 bases, there was a span of 11 bases.

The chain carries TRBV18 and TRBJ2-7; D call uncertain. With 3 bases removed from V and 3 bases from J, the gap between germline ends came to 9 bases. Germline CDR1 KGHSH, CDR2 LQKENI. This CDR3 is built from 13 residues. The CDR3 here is CASSPATFYEQYF. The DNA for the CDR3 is TGTGCCAGCTCACCGGCGACCTTCTACGAGCAGTACTTC.

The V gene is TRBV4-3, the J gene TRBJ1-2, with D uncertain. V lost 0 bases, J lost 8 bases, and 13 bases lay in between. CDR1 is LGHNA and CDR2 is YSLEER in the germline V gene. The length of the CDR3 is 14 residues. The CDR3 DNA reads TGCGCCAGCAGCCAAGAGGCAGTTTCTATGGGCTACACCTTC. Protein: CASSQEAVSMGYTF.

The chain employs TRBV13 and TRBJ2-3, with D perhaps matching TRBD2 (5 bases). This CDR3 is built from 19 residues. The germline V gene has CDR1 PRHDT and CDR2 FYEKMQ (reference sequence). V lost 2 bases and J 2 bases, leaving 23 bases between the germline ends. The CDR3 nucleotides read TGTGCCAGCAGCTTAAGTGGGTTCGGAGCGGCCCTTTCCACAGATACGCAGTATTTT. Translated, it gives CASSLSGFGAALSTDTQYF.

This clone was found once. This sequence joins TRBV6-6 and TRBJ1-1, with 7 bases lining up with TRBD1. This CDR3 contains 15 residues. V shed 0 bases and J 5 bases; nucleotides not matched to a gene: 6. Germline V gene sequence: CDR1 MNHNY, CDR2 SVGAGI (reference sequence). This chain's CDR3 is CASSYSLGGGTEAFF. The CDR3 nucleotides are TGTGCCAGCAGTTACTCGTTAGGGGGCGGTACTGAAGCTTTCTTT.

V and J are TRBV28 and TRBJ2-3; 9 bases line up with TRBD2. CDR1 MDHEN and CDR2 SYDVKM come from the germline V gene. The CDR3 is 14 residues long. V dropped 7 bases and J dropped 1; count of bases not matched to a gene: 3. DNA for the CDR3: TGTGCCAGCACACTAGCGGGCCGCACAGATACGCAGTATTTT. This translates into CASTLAGRTDTQYF.

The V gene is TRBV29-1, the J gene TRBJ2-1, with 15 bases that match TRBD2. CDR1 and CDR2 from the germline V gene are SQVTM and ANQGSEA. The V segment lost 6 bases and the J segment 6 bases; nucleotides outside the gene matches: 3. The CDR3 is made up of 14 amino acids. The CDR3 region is CSVGLAGGANEQFF. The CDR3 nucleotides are TGCAGCGTCGGACTAGCGGGAGGGGCCAATGAGCAGTTCTTC.

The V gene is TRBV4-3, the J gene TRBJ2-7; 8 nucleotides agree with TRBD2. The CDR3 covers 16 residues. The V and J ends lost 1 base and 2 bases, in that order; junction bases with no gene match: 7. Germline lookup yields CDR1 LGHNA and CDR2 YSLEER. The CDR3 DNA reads TGCGCCAGCAGCCAAGGAGCGGGAGCACAGACCTACGAGCAGTACTTC. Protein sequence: CASSQGAGAQTYEQYF.

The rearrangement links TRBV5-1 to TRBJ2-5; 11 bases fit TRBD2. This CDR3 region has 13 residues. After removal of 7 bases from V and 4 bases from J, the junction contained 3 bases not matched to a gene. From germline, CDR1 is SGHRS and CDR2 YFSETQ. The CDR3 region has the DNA TGCGCCAGCGCCACTAGCGGGAGAGAGACCCAGTACTTC. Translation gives CASATSGRETQYF.

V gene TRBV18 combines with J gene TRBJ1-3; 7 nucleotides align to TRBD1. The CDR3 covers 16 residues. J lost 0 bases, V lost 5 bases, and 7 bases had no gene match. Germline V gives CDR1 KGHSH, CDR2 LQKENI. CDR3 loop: CASSFPTGSSGNTIYF. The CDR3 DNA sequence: TGTGCCAGCTCATTCCCGACAGGGTCCTCTGGAAACACCATATATTTT.

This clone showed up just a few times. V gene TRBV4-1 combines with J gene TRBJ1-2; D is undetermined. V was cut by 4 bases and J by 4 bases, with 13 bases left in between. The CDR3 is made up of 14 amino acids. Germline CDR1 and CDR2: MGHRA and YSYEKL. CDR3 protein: CASSPPTVFYGYTF. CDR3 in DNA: TGCGCCAGCAGCCCACCTACAGTGTTCTATGGCTACACCTTC.

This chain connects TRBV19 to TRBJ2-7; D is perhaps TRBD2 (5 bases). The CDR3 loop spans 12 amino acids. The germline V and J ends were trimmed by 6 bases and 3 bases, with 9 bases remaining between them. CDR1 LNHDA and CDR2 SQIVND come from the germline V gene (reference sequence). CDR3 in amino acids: CASSTRDYEQYF. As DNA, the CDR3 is TGTGCCAGTAGCACTAGGGACTACGAGCAGTACTTC.

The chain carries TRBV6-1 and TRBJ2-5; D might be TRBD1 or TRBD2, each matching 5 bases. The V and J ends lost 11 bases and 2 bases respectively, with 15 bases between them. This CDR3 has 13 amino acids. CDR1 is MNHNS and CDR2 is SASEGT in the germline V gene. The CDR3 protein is CAHRLEGQETQYF. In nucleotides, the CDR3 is TGTGCCCACCGTCTCGAGGGGCAAGAGACCCAGTACTTC.

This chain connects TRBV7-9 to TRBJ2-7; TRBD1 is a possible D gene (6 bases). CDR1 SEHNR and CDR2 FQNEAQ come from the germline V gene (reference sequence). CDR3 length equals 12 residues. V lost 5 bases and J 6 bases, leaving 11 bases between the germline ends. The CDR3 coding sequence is TGTGCCAGCAGCCCGGACAGCGGCGAGCAGTACTTC. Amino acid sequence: CASSPDSGEQYF.

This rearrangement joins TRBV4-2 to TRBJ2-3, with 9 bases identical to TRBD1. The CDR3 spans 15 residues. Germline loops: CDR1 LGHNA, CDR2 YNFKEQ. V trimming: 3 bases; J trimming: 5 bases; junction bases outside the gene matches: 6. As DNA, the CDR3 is TGTGCCAGCAGCCAGGGACAGGGAGTGGGAGATACGCAGTATTTT. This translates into CASSQGQGVGDTQYF.

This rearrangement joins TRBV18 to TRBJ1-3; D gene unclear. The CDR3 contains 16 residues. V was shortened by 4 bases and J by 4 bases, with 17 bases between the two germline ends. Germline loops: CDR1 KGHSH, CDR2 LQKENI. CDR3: CASSRRQEASGNTIYF. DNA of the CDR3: TGTGCCAGCTCACGGAGGCAGGAGGCATCCGGAAACACCATATATTTT.

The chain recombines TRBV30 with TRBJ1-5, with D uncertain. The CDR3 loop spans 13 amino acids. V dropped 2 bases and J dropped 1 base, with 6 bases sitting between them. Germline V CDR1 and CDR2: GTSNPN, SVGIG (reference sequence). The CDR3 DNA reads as TGTGCCTGGAGTTCGGGGAGCAATCAGCCCCAGCATTTT. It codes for CAWSSGSNQPQHF. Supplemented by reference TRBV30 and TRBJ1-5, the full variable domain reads SQTIHQWPATLVQPVGSPLSLECTVEGTSNPNLYWYRQAAGRGLQLLFYSVGIGQISSEVPQNLSASRPQDRQFILSSKKLLLSDSGFYLCAWSSGSNQPQHFGDGTRLSIL.